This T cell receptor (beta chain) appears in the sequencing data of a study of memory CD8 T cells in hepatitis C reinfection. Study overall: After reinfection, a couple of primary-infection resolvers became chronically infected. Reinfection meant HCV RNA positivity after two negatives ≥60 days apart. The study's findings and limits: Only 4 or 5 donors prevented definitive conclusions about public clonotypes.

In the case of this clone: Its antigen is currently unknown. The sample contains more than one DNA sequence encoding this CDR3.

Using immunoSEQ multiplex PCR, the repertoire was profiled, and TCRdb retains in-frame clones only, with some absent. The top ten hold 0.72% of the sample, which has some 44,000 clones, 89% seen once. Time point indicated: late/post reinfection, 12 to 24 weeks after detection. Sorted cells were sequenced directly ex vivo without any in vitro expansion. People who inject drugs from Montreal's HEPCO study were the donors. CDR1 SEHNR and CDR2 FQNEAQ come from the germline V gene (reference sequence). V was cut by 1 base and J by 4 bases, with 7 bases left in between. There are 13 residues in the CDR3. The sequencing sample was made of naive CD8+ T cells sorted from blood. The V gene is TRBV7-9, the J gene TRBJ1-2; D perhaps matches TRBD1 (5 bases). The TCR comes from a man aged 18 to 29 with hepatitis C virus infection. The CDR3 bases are TGTGCCAGCAGCTTAGGGCAGGGCTATGGCTACACCTTC. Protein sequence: CASSLGQGYGYTF.